This T cell receptor (beta chain) was sequenced in a study of neoadjuvant anti-PD-1 for oral cavity cancer. Germline CDR1 MNHEY, CDR2 SVGAGI. The CDR3 runs to 12 residues. V lost 3 bases to trimming and J lost 5 bases, with 7 bases between them. Profiling relied on immunoSEQ multiplex PCR, and the TCRdb table lists in-frame clones only, not all of them. The sample records thousands of clones, over 45% being singletons. The chain couples TRBV6-5 to TRBJ1-1, with D uncertain. This TCR derives from a person aged 40 to 85 with oral cavity squamous cell carcinoma. Source: tumor tissue, taken before nivolumab (anti-PD-1) treatment. The CDR3 reads CASSYLGTEAFF. CDR3 DNA sequence: TGTGCCAGCAGTTATCTCGGGACTGAAGCTTTCTTT.